The table lists the clone carrying this T cell receptor (beta chain) with a count of one. The data belong to a study of cytomegalovirus exposure and HLA in healthy donors. PCR was performed using 60 Vbeta and 13 Jbeta primers. The protocol was immunoSEQ multiplex PCR, while the TCRdb copy is restricted to in-frame clones and leaves out a portion. The profile shows 200,000 or so clones, over 75% of them singletons. The CDR3 is made up of 15 amino acids. V was cut by 6 bases and J by 4 bases, with 18 bases left in between. Germline lookup yields CDR1 MNHEY and CDR2 SVGAGI. Sequenced: PBMCs. This receptor was taken from a boy aged 2-9 years in good health and CMV-seronegative. The rearrangement links TRBV6-5 to TRBJ1-1; possible D gene TRBD1, 5 bases. This CDR3 reads CASSRRSRGGTEAFF. CDR3 bases: TGTGCCAGCAGCCGCAGGAGCCGGGGGGGCACTGAAGCTTTCTTT.